This T cell receptor (beta chain) came from a study of metastatic and nonmetastatic thyroid tumors. About the study: Repertoires of blood and of tissue (tumor or nodule) from malignant and benign thyroid patients were compared. Study results and limitations: Malignant thyroid tumors reportedly exceeded benign nodules significantly in TCR beta diversity, with the difference appearing in blood and tumor.

None of the patients had undergone any treatment ahead of thyroid surgery. TCRdb re-clonotyped the PCR reads through MiXCR. The sample carries 55,000 to 75,000 clones, less than 20% recorded once. At least ten counts were recorded for this clone. Its target is unknown. Trimming removed 2 bases from V and 10 bases from J, with 12 bases in between. Germline V gene sequence: CDR1 MNHNS, CDR2 SASEGT. The CDR3 length is 14 residues. The V call is TRBV6-1, the J call TRBJ1-6; D is undetermined. The TCR sequence derives from a female donor with papillary thyroid cancer or a benign thyroid nodule (not recorded which). Some clones in this sample may be carry-over from other donors' samples. Sequencing was done on a sample of blood. The CDR3 DNA is TGTGCCAGCAGTGAACAACCGCAAGGCTCACCCCTCCACTTT. Translating gives CASSEQPQGSPLHF.